This entry is about one T cell receptor (beta chain). The CDR3 runs 16 residues. Authors' processing steps: Reference gene primer amplification in the assay estimated nucleated cell counts. Measured with immunoSEQ multiplex PCR; TCRdb has only the in-frame clones, and not every one. V and J calls and clone size are copied from that table; D and trimming were computed from the DNA. The sample shows some 240,000 clones, roughly 81% of them seen only once. This sample is part of a study of blood T cell repertoires in COVID-19. Study-level information: From T cells, B-cell-depleted T cells, or PBMCs came the material, which was cDNA or gDNA.

The V call is TRBV12-1, the J call TRBJ1-1; the DNA was not compared with TRBD1, the D call given in the table. TRBV12-1 is designated a pseudogene. The sequenced sample consisted of PBMCs or T cells enriched from blood (not recorded which). This clonotype was sampled from a woman aged 45-60 years who had been exposed to COVID-19. DNA for the CDR3: TGTGCCAGCAGCTTCCGGGACAGGGAATCGAACACTGAAGCTTTCTTT. It encodes CASSFRDRESNTEAFF.